The rows below give T cell receptor beta chains drawn from one sample of a study of identical twins. TCRdb independently ran MiXCR on the 5' RACE reads; one entry per CDR3 protein. The sample lists 750,000 to 950,000 distinct CDR3 sequences; 9% to 15% were seen once. The sample also formed part of further work on yellow fever vaccine responses in identical twins.

Material for sequencing was PBMCs. These receptors originate from a woman aged 18-29 years in good health. Each CDR3 is given with its conserved first and last residue. D genes are given only for firm matches. Clone size, where shown, is once, few, many, or a class for clones that have expanded.

NA	many	TRBV7-2	TRBJ2-5	TGTGCCAGCAGCCGCTTGCTCCAAGAGACCCAGTACTTC	CASSRLLQETQYF
NA	NA	TRBV15	TRBJ2-5	TGTGCCACCAGCCAAAACCCGATCCAAGAGACCCAGTACTTC	CATSQNPIQETQYF
NA	NA	TRBV19	TRBJ1-1	TGTGCCACCCGCCAGGGGAAGGCTGAAGCTTTCTTT	CATRQGKAEAFF
NA	NA	TRBV4-1	TRBJ2-5	TGCGCCAGCAGCCAGACACTCGGGGAGACCCAGTACTTC	CASSQTLGETQYF
NA	few	TRBV6-5	TRBJ2-4	TGTGCCAGCAGTTTCCACCCACGTATCCCGAACCTTACCACCAAAAACATTCAGTACTTC	CASSFHPRIPNLTTKNIQYF
NA	once	TRBV24-1	TRBJ1-2	TGTGCCACCAGTGATTTGGGGATGGGCTACACCTTC	CATSDLGMGYTF
NA	NA	TRBV6-5	TRBJ2-1	TGTGCCAGCAGTTTTACAGGGCGGGGGTACAATGAGCAGTTCTTC	CASSFTGRGYNEQFF
TRBD1	few	TRBV2	TRBJ1-2	TGTGCCAGCGACGGCGCGTTGGACAGGGGAGGCTATGGCTACACCTTC	CASDGALDRGGYGYTF
TRBD2	NA	TRBV11-2	TRBJ2-1	TGTGCCAGCAGCTTAGGGCGCGGGGGGGCCTACAATGAGCAGTTCTTC	CASSLGRGGAYNEQFF
NA	NA	TRBV15	TRBJ2-7	TGTGCCACCAGCAGAGTGGGAGCCACTAGTACCTACGAGCAGTACTTC	CATSRVGATSTYEQYF
NA	NA	TRBV27	TRBJ2-1	TGTGCCAGCAGAACCGGTGGCCCAGCCTACAATGAGCAGTTCTTC	CASRTGGPAYNEQFF
NA	few	TRBV6-1	TRBJ1-5	TGTGCCTCAGACCGCTCTGAGCATTTT	CASDRSEHF
NA	few	TRBV5-6	TRBJ2-2	TGTGCCAGCGTTTACCAGGGGAGTGGCGGGGAGCTGTTTTTT	CASVYQGSGGELFF
NA	NA	TRBV20-1	TRBJ2-3	TGCAGTGCTAGGCCCCCCGCGCCCCATTTT	CSARPPAPHF
TRBD2	few	TRBV27	TRBJ2-5	TGTGCCAGCAGTTTATTAGCGGGGGGGCTAGAGACCCAGTACTTC	CASSLLAGGLETQYF
NA	NA	TRBV4-1	TRBJ2-2	TGCGCCAGCAGCCAAGAAGGAAGATTAACCGGGGAGCTGTTTTTT	CASSQEGRLTGELFF
NA	NA	TRBV28	TRBJ1-6	TGTGCCAGCAGTTTAGTAGGGAGGGCCAGGAATTCACCCCTCCACTTT	CASSLVGRARNSPLHF
TRBD2	NA	TRBV5-4	TRBJ2-1	TGTGCCAGCAGCTTGTTTGCAGCGGGGGAGACTTATGGCTCCTACAATGAGCAGTTCTTC	CASSLFAAGETYGSYNEQFF
NA	many	TRBV29-1	TRBJ1-1	TGCAGCGTTGAGGGGGGGCGGATGAACACTGAAGCTTTCTTT	CSVEGGRMNTEAFF
NA	NA	TRBV3-1	TRBJ1-5	TGTGCCAGCAGCCAAGCAGGGTTCAATCAGCCCCAGCATTTT	CASSQAGFNQPQHF
NA	many	TRBV6-1	TRBJ1-1	TGTGCCAGCACGCCTCAGGGATCCGGTGAAGCTTTCTTT	CASTPQGSGEAFF
TRBD2	NA	TRBV12-5	TRBJ2-1	TGTGCTAGTGGTTCTTCGACTAGCGGCTACAATGAGCAGTTCTTC	CASGSSTSGYNEQFF
TRBD2	many	TRBV7-2	TRBJ2-2	TGTGCCAGCAGCCCGCCCGGGTCTAGCGGGAGAGGGGAGCTGTTTTTT	CASSPPGSSGRGELFF
NA	few	TRBV20-1	TRBJ2-1	TGCAGTGCTAGAGATTATCGCAGACCAGGATTCAATGAGCAGTTCTTC	CSARDYRRPGFNEQFF
NA	few	TRBV20-1	TRBJ2-7	TGCAGTGCCGACGACAGGATCTCCTACGAGCAGTACTTC	CSADDRISYEQYF
NA	few	TRBV20-1	TRBJ1-1	TGCAGTGCTAGTATACAGTTAACTGAAGCTTTCTTT	CSASIQLTEAFF
TRBD1	few	TRBV10-3	TRBJ1-4	TGTGCCACTGGACAGGGAACCGAAAAACTGTTTTTT	CATGQGTEKLFF
TRBD2	few	TRBV28	TRBJ2-1	TGTGCCAGCAGACCTTCTAGCGGGGGCTACAATGAGCAGTTCTTC	CASRPSSGGYNEQFF
NA	NA	TRBV5-1	TRBJ2-5	TGCGCCAGCAGCTTGGAACTGGCAGGGGCCAACCAAGAGACCCAGTACTTC	CASSLELAGANQETQYF
NA	NA	TRBV12-3/TRBV12-4	TRBJ1-5	TGTGCCAGCAGTGGGGGGGGCACCCCAGGGCATTTT	CASSGGGTPGHF
TRBD2	NA	TRBV12-3/TRBV12-4	TRBJ2-4	TGTGCCAGCACCCCCGGGACTAGCGGGGCACTAGCCAAAAACATTCAGTACTTC	CASTPGTSGALAKNIQYF
NA	few	TRBV3-1	TRBJ2-3	TGTGCCAGCAAGGAGACGGGGGCGCCGGGCACAGATACGCAGTATTTT	CASKETGAPGTDTQYF
NA	NA	TRBV7-9	TRBJ2-1	TGTGCCAGCAGCCACCGGTATTCCTACAATGAGCAGTTCTTC	CASSHRYSYNEQFF
TRBD2	NA	TRBV10-3	TRBJ2-1	TGTGCCATCAGTGAGGAGCGGGAGGGCCACGATGAGCAGTTCTTC	CAISEEREGHDEQFF
NA	NA	TRBV27	TRBJ2-1	TGTGCCAGCAGGAAAACAGGTGGGGCGGGGAATGAGCAGTTCTTC	CASRKTGGAGNEQFF
NA	NA	TRBV6-1	TRBJ2-3	TGTGCCAGCAGAGACCTAGCACAGAGCACAGATACGCAGTATTTT	CASRDLAQSTDTQYF
NA	few	TRBV12-3/TRBV12-4	TRBJ1-2	TGTGCCAGCAGTCCTGACGGCTATGGCTACACCTTC	CASSPDGYGYTF